This TCR beta chain was recovered during a study of T-cell memory formation after mild COVID-19. Germline V gene data show CDR1 as SNHLY and CDR2 as FYNNEI. The trim removed 4 bases at V and 4 bases at J, leaving 9 bases unmatched. The CDR3 sequence is 15 residues long. This clonotype was counted a few times. TCRdb re-called the 5' RACE reads through MiXCR, storing one row per CDR3 protein. The data show around 200,000 distinct CDR3 sequences, 15% to 20% seen once. This clonotype originated in a man younger than 30 who had mild COVID-19 (a few samples of this study predate the infection). Cell type and time point are not known. Sequences were obtained from PBMCs or a T cell subset sorted from them (not recorded which). The V call is TRBV2, the J call TRBJ1-1, with 7 nucleotides matching TRBD1. CDR3 region: CASSGAGGGGTEAFF. As DNA, the CDR3 is TGTGCCAGCAGTGGGGCAGGGGGTGGCGGCACTGAAGCTTTCTTT.